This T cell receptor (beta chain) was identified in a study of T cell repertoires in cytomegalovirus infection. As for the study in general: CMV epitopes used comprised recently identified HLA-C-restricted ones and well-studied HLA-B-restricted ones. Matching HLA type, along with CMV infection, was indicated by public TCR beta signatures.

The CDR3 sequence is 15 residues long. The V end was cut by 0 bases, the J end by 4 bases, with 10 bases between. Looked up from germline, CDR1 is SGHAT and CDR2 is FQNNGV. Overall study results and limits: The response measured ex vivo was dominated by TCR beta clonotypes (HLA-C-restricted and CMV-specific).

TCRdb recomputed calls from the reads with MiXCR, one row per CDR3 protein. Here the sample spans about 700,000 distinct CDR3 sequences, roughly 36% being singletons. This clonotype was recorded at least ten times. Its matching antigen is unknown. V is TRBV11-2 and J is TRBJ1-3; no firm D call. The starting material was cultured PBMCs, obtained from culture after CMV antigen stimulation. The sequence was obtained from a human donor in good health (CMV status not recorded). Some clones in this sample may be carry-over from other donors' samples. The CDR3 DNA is TGTGCCAGCAGCTTAGACCGCGGCTTCGGAAACACCATATATTTT. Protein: CASSLDRGFGNTIYF. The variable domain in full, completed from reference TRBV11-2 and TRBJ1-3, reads EAGVAQSPRYKIIEKRQSVAFWCNPISGHATLYWYQQILGQGPKLLIQFQNNGVVDDSQLPKDRFSAERLKGVDSTLKIQPAKLEDSAVYLCASSLDRGFGNTIYFGEGSWLTVV.